A selection of T cell receptor beta chains follows, all from one sample in a study of cytomegalovirus exposure and HLA in healthy donors. Sequencing used immunoSEQ multiplex PCR; TCRdb keeps in-frame clones, though not all of them. The repertoire includes under 150,000 clones, approximately 8.9% of them detected once, and 5.5% to 8% sits in the top ten. The specimen was PBMCs. Receptors originate from a woman aged 40 to 50 in good health and CMV-seropositive. Both conserved end residues are trimmed from each CDR3. Size is stated for part of the rows, as once, few or many counts, or as a class when the clone is expanded.

CDR3aa	v_gene	j_gene	abundance
ASSSVDSQETQY	TRBV5-4	TRBJ2-5	NA
SARDRINTEAF	TRBV29-1	TRBJ1-1	NA
ASSSDRLIYEQY	TRBV6-5	TRBJ2-7	NA
ASSLLGQGAHSPLH	TRBV7-2	TRBJ1-6	NA
ASSPTWDSQETQY	TRBV5-1	TRBJ2-5	NA
ASSRGTYDYGYT	TRBV7-2	TRBJ1-2	NA
ASSIERQRGEQETQY	TRBV19	TRBJ2-5	NA
ASSVTLDTHYGYT	TRBV2	TRBJ1-2	NA
ASSESRSYGYT	TRBV10-1	TRBJ1-2	few
ASSIRMGREKLF	TRBV19	TRBJ1-4	NA
ASSPQGRGATGELF	TRBV6-4	TRBJ2-2	few
ASNERTSGGYT	TRBV6-1	TRBJ1-2	medium-sized
ASSLGSGTDGKAF	TRBV5-1	TRBJ1-1	NA
ASSLRAGDGELF	TRBV13	TRBJ2-2	few
ASSEDRVRGYT	TRBV13	TRBJ1-2	few
ASQTGTEAF	TRBV19	TRBJ1-1	few
ASSNRVIEAF	TRBV11-2	TRBJ1-1	NA
ASSQALGTRWT	TRBV4-3	TRBJ2-6	NA
ASSTGVGDTQY	TRBV6-5	TRBJ2-3	NA
ASRPGGGREGYT	TRBV2	TRBJ1-2	NA
ASSNAGGGTLSAYEQY	TRBV11-3	TRBJ2-7	NA
ASSLVRDRGLGETQY	TRBV5-4	TRBJ2-5	NA
ASSLGGPYT	TRBV5-6	TRBJ1-2	few
SVTASRSGANVLT	TRBV29-1	TRBJ2-6	NA
ASSSEGLAGEQY	TRBV5-1	TRBJ2-7	few
ASSGPGTGNSPLH	TRBV6-1	TRBJ1-6	few
ASSRQGRETQY	TRBV5-1	TRBJ2-5	few
ASSLAPSGGLNTEAF	TRBV5-6	TRBJ1-1	NA
ASSQDRSNTEAF	TRBV4-1	TRBJ1-1	few
ASSPWSQRGNEQF	TRBV7-2	TRBJ2-1	few
AGPLQSGGQETQY	TRBV12-1	TRBJ2-5	few
ASSIGEETQY	TRBV19	TRBJ2-5	NA
ASSGPDYEQY	TRBV5-6	TRBJ2-7	few
AISEIEGDEQF	TRBV10-3	TRBJ2-1	few
ASSLVASGANVLT	TRBV5-4	TRBJ2-6	few
ASSLASGYQETQY	TRBV5-6	TRBJ2-5	NA
ASSELGEVNQPQH	TRBV6-1	TRBJ1-5	NA
ASSLATGLGETQY	TRBV7-2	TRBJ2-5	NA
ATQAGNYGYT	TRBV19	TRBJ1-2	NA
ASSLALRGGKDEQF	TRBV7-2	TRBJ2-1	NA
ASSAPGTGEETQY	TRBV9	TRBJ2-5	NA
ASSRDRGYEQY	TRBV14	TRBJ2-7	NA
ASSISSGGTEAF	TRBV19	TRBJ1-1	NA
ASSLADRREAF	TRBV7-2	TRBJ1-1	few
ASSLELGSGDTQY	TRBV5-1	TRBJ2-3	NA
ASSWGRGSPPLGYT	TRBV7-8	TRBJ1-2	few
ASSSPGMVTEAF	TRBV7-2	TRBJ1-1	NA
ASSQESAGRTEAF	TRBV4-3	TRBJ1-1	few
ASSPFGRVLLTDTQY	TRBV7-9	TRBJ2-3	NA
ASSLGQQTYEQY	TRBV7-9	TRBJ2-7	NA
ASSPPALSGNTIY	TRBV7-9	TRBJ1-3	few
ASSPRQGLPEEEQF	TRBV5-1	TRBJ2-1	NA
ASSRTPGDEQY	TRBV5-1	TRBJ2-7	NA